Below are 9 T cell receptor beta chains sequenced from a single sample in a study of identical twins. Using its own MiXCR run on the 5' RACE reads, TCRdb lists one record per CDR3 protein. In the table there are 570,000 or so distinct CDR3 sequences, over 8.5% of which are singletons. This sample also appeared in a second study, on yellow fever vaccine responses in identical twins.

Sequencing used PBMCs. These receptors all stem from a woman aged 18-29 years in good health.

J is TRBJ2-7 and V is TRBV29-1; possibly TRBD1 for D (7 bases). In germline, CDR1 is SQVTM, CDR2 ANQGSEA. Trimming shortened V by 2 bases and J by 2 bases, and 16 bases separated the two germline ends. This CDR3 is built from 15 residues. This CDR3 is CSVEIGGGGTYEQYF. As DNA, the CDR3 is TGCAGCGTTGAAATAGGAGGGGGCGGAACCTACGAGCAGTACTTC.

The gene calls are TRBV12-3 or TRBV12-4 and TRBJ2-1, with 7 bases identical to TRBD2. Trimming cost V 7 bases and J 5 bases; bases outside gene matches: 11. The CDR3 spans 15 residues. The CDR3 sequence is CASNSLARLNNEQFF. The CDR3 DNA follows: TGTGCCAGCAACTCACTAGCGAGACTAAACAATGAGCAGTTCTTC.

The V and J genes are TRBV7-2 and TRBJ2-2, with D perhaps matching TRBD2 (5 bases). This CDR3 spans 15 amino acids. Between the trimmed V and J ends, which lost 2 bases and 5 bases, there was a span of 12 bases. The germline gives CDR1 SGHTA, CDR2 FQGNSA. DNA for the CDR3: TGTGCCAGCAGCTTATATCGGGGTTTAACCGGGGAGCTGTTTTTT. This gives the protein CASSLYRGLTGELFF.

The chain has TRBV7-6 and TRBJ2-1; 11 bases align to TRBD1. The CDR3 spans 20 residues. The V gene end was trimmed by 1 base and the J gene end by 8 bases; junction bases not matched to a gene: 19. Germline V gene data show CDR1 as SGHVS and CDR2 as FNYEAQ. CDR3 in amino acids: CASSLGLGQGAPPPEYEQFF. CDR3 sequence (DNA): TGTGCCAGCAGCTTAGGGTTAGGACAGGGGGCCCCCCCCCCTGAGTATGAGCAGTTCTTC.

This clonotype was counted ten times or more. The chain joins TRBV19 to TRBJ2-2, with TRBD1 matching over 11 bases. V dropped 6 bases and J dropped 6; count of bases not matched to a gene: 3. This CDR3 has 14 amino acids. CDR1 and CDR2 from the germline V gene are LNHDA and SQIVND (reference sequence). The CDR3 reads CASRPGQGAGELFF. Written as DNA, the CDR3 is TGTGCCAGTAGGCCGGGACAGGGGGCCGGGGAGCTGTTTTTT.

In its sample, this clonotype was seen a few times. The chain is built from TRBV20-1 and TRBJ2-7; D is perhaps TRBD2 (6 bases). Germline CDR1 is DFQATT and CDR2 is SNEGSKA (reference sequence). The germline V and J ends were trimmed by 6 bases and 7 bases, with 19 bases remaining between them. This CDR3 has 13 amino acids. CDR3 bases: TGCAGTGCCAAAGGCAGGGCTGGGAGGGAGCAGTACTTC. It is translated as CSAKGRAGREQYF.

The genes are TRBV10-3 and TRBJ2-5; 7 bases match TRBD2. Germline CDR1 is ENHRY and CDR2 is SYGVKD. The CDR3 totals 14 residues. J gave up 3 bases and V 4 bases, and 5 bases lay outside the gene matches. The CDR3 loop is CAISGRLAEETQYF. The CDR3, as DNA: TGTGCCATCAGTGGACGTCTAGCGGAAGAGACCCAGTACTTC.

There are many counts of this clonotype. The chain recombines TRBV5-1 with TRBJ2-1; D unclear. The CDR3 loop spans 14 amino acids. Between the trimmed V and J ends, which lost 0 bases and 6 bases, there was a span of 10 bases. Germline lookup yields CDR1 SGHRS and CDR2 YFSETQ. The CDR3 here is CASSLGWSPNEQFF. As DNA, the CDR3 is TGCGCCAGCAGCTTGGGGTGGAGTCCCAATGAGCAGTTCTTC.

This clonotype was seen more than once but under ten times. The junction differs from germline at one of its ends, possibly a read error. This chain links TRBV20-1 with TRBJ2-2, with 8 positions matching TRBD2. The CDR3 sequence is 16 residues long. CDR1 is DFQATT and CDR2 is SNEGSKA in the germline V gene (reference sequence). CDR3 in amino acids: CSAVSGNSANNGELFF. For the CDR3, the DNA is TGCAGTGCCGTTAGCGGGAACTCGGCCAACAACGGGGAGCTGTTTTTT.